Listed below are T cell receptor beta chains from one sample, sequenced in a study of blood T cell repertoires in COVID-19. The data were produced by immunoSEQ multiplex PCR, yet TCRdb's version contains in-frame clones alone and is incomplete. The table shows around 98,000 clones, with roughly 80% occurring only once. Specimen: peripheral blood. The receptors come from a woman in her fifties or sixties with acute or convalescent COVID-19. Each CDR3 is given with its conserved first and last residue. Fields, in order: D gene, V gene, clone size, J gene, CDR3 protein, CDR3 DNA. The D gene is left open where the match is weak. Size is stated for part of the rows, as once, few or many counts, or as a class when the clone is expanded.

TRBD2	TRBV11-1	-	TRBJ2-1	CASRQWAGGPNEQFF	TGTGCCAGCCGACAATGGGCGGGGGGGCCGAATGAGCAGTTCTTC
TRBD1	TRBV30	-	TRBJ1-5	CAWTTGTGYQPQHF	TGTGCCTGGACCACCGGGACAGGGTATCAGCCCCAGCATTTT
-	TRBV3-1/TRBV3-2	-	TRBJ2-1	CASSQLRDREQFF	TGTGCCAGCAGCCAACTGCGCGACAGGGAGCAGTTCTTC
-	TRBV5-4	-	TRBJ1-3	CASSLRGSGNTIYF	TGTGCCAGCAGCCTCAGGGGCTCTGGAAACACCATATATTTT
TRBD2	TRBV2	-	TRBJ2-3	CASSVGLYTDTQYF	TGTGCCAGCAGTGTGGGACTATATACAGATACGCAGTATTTT
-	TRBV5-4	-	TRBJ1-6	CASSLSLSQVSPLHF	TGTGCCAGCAGCTTAAGCTTATCACAGGTTTCACCCCTCCACTTT
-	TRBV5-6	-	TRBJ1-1	CASSRLDSPNTEAFF	TGTGCCAGCAGCAGGCTAGACAGTCCGAACACTGAAGCTTTCTTT
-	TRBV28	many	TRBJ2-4	CASSFGGVAKNIQYF	TGTGCCAGCAGTTTTGGAGGGGTGGCCAAAAACATTCAGTACTTC
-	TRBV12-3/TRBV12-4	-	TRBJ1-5	CASSFLSNQPQHF	TGTGCCAGCAGTTTTCTTAGCAATCAGCCCCAGCATTTT
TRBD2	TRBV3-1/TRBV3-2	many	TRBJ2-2	CASSRTGGANTGELFF	TGTGCCAGCAGCCGAACCGGGGGGGCTAACACCGGGGAGCTGTTTTTT
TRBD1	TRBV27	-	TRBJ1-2	CASSLFGQGGSVNYGYTF	TGTGCCAGCAGTTTATTTGGACAGGGCGGATCGGTAAACTATGGCTACACCTTC
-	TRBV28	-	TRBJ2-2	CASRMSNMNTGELFF	TGTGCCAGCAGGATGAGCAATATGAACACCGGGGAGCTGTTTTTT
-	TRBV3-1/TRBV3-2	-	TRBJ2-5	CASSQVGAGLQETQYF	TGTGCCAGCAGCCAAGTCGGCGCGGGCCTCCAAGAGACCCAGTACTTC
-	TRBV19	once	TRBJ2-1	CASSPVRGRYNEQFF	TGTGCCAGTAGTCCTGTCAGGGGCAGATACAATGAGCAGTTCTTC
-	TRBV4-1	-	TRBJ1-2	CASSQNTGTRYGYTF	TGCGCCAGCAGCCAGAATACCGGGACAAGATATGGCTACACCTTC
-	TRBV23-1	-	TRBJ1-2	CASSQIGDFVHGYTF	TGCGCCAGCAGTCAAATAGGGGATTTTGTCCATGGCTACACCTTC
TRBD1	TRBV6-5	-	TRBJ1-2	CASRRDSTYGYTF	TGTGCCAGCAGACGGGACAGCACCTATGGCTACACCTTC
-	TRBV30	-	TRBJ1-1	CAWSGQGNTEAFF	TGTGCCTGGAGTGGGCAGGGAAACACTGAAGCTTTCTTT
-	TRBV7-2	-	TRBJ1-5	CASSLERGNQPQHF	TGTGCCAGCAGCTTAGAACGGGGCAATCAGCCCCAGCATTTT
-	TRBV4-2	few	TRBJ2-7	CASSPSEGGRYEQYF	TGTGCCAGCAGCCCATCGGAGGGGGGGCGATACGAGCAGTACTTC
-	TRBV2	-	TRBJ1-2	CASSVEGQGRGGYTF	TGTGCCAGCAGTGTGGAGGGTCAGGGAAGGGGTGGCTACACCTTC
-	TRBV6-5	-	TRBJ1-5	CASSRGRGPQHF	TGTGCCAGCAGTAGGGGGAGGGGGCCCCAGCATTTT
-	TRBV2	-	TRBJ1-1	CASSENPGWNTEAFF	TGTGCCAGCAGTGAAAATCCAGGGTGGAACACTGAAGCTTTCTTT
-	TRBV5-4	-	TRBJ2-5	CASSHSGHQETQYF	TGTGCCAGCAGCCACTCGGGACATCAAGAGACCCAGTACTTC
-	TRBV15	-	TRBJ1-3	CATSRVGGSGNTIYF	TGTGCCACCAGCAGAGTAGGGGGTTCTGGAAACACCATATATTTT
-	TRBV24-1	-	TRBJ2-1	CATSGDTYNEQFF	TGTGCCACCAGTGGGGACACCTACAATGAGCAGTTCTTC
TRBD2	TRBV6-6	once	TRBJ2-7	CASTNGGRRIYEQYF	TGTGCCAGCACCAACGGGGGGAGAAGGATCTACGAGCAGTACTTC
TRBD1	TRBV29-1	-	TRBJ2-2	CSVKTGGSDGELFF	TGCAGCGTCAAGACAGGGGGCTCCGACGGGGAGCTGTTTTTT
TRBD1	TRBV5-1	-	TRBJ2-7	CASSQGQTYEQYF	TGCGCCAGCAGCCAGGGACAGACTTACGAGCAGTACTTC
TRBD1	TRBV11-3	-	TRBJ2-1	CASSLTGARDNEQFF	TGTGCCAGCAGTCTGACAGGGGCGAGGGACAATGAGCAGTTCTTC
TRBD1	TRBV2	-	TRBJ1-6	CASTLGGQGGSPLHF	TGTGCCAGCACCCTTGGGGGACAGGGTGGTTCACCCCTCCACTTT
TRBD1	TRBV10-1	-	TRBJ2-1	CASSEVPGTGFYNEQFF	TGCGCCAGCAGTGAGGTCCCCGGGACAGGGTTCTACAATGAGCAGTTCTTC
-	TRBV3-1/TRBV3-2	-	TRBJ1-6	CASSQAWRDSPLHF	TGTGCCAGCAGCCAAGCCTGGAGGGATTCACCCCTCCACTTT
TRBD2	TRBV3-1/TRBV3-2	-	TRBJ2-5	CASSQGRGGQETQYF	TGTGCCAGCAGCCAAGGACGGGGGGGTCAAGAGACCCAGTACTTC
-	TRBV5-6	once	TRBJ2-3	CASSFVGSKGTDTQYF	TGTGCCAGCAGCTTTGTCGGGTCTAAGGGCACAGATACGCAGTATTTT
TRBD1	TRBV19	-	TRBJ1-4	CASPGTEETNEKLFF	TGTGCCAGCCCAGGGACAGAGGAAACTAATGAAAAACTGTTTTTT
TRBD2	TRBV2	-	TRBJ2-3	CASSRDPGLAGAYGTDTQYF	TGTGCCAGCAGTCGAGACCCTGGACTAGCGGGGGCCTACGGGACAGATACGCAGTATTTT
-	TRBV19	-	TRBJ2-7	CASSIVAQASYEQYF	TGTGCCAGTAGTATAGTAGCACAGGCCTCCTACGAGCAGTACTTC
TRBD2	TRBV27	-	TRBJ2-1	CASSFTSGGYNEQFF	TGTGCCAGCAGTTTTACTAGCGGGGGCTACAATGAGCAGTTCTTC
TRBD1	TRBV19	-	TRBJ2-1	CASSIVWDRGLSEQFF	TGTGCCAGTAGTATAGTTTGGGACAGGGGATTAAGTGAGCAGTTCTTC
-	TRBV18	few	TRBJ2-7	CASSPMRDALREQYF	TGTGCCAGCTCACCTATGAGGGATGCCCTACGAGAGCAGTACTTC
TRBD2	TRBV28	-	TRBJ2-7	CASRRGGGYEQYF	TGTGCCAGCAGGAGGGGCGGGGGCTACGAGCAGTACTTC
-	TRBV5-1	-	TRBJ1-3	CASSLSGVGSGNTIYF	TGCGCCAGCAGCTTGTCCGGGGTAGGTTCTGGAAACACCATATATTTT
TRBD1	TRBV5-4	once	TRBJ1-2	CASSSPGQKEFYGYTF	TGTGCCAGCAGCTCCCCGGGACAGAAGGAGTTCTATGGCTACACCTTC
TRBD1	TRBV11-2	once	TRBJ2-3	CASSEDRGTDTQYF	TGTGCCAGCAGCGAGGACAGGGGCACAGATACGCAGTATTTT
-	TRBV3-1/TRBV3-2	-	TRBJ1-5	CASSQTRQSNQPQHF	TGTGCCAGCAGCCAAACTCGACAGAGCAATCAGCCCCAGCATTTT
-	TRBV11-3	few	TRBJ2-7	CASSPRGYEQYF	TGTGCCAGCAGCCCCCGAGGCTACGAGCAGTACTTC
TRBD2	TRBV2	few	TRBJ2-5	CASMGELAGTKKTQYF	TGTGCCAGCATGGGGGAACTAGCGGGGACGAAAAAGACCCAGTACTTC
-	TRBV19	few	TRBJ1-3	CASSIGDPGNTIYF	TGTGCCAGTAGTATCGGTGATCCTGGAAACACCATATATTTT
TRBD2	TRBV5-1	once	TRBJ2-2	CASSEGSGTNTGELFF	TGCGCCAGCAGCGAAGGAAGCGGGACGAACACCGGGGAGCTGTTTTTT
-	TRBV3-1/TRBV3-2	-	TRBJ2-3	CASSQERSGRATDTQYF	TGTGCCAGCAGCCAAGAAAGATCGGGGAGAGCCACAGATACGCAGTATTTT
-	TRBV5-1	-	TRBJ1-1	CASSLTHPTGMNTEAFF	TGCGCCAGCAGCTTAACCCACCCGACGGGGATGAACACTGAAGCTTTCTTT
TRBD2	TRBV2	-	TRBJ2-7	CASSEVRSGGAFEQYF	TGTGCCAGCAGTGAAGTGAGGAGCGGGGGGGCCTTTGAGCAGTACTTC
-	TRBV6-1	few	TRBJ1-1	CASSENSGDTEAFF	TGTGCCAGCAGTGAGAATTCAGGGGACACTGAAGCTTTCTTT
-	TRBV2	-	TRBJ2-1	CASRLQGVPYNEQFF	TGTGCCAGCAGATTACAGGGAGTCCCCTACAATGAGCAGTTCTTC